The 16 T cell receptor beta chains reported below all come from one sample, sequenced in a study of T cells in localized non-small cell lung cancer. Clones were read by immunoSEQ multiplex PCR, and TCRdb kept only the in-frame ones, dropping some. The table shows roughly 35,000 clones, with about 92% occurring only once. Sequenced material: peripheral blood, taken before any cancer treatment. Receptors were obtained from a female donor older than 55 with stage I lung adenocarcinoma.

The chain links TRBV5-1 to TRBJ1-1; TRBD1 agrees at 9 bases. The CDR3 extends over 14 amino acids. CDR1 and CDR2 from the germline V gene are SGHRS and YFSETQ. V was pared by 4 bases and J by 5 bases, with 6 bases of the junction left unmatched. The CDR3 is CASSITGGGTEAFF. CDR3 nucleotide sequence: TGCGCCAGCAGCATTACAGGGGGCGGGACTGAAGCTTTCTTT.

The CDR3 coding sequence is TGTGCCAGCAGTACCGGGACCCAGTACTTC. Its translation: CASSTGTQYF. V usage is TRBV2 and J usage is TRBJ2-5, with no clear D. Germline V gene lookup returns CDR1 SNHLY and CDR2 FYNNEI. The CDR3 consists of 10 residues. The ends were cut back, 5 bases at V and 7 bases at J, with 5 bases in the middle.

V and J are TRBV7-8 and TRBJ1-3; D is possibly TRBD1 (6 bases). The CDR3 length is 15 residues. Germline V gene lookup returns CDR1 SGHVS and CDR2 FQNEAQ. V dropped 3 bases and J dropped 3 bases, with 12 bases sitting between them. This CDR3 reads CASSFSTDSGNTIYF. DNA for the CDR3: TGTGCCAGCAGCTTCAGTACGGACAGTGGAAACACCATATATTTT.

The chain combines TRBV7-2 with TRBJ1-3; D remains ambiguous. Per germline, CDR1 SGHTA and CDR2 FQGNSA. This CDR3 contains 16 residues. Trimming took off 1 base at V and 0 bases at J, with 10 bases between the two ends. The CDR3 DNA reads as TGTGCCAGCAGCTTAGTACCCACGCTCTCTGGAAACACCATATATTTT. Residues: CASSLVPTLSGNTIYF.

The chain employs TRBV7-8 and TRBJ2-7; D unresolved. Deletions cut 1 base from V and 1 base from J, with 8 bases between. Germline lookup yields CDR1 SGHVS and CDR2 FQNEAQ. The CDR3 consists of 14 residues. The CDR3, as DNA: TGTGCCAGCAGCTTAGGTTCGGGTTCCTACGAGCAGTACTTC. It codes for CASSLGSGSYEQYF.

V and J are TRBV5-5 and TRBJ2-5; 8 bases line up with TRBD2. The V gene end was trimmed by 5 bases and the J gene end by 3 bases; junction bases not matched to a gene: 6. CDR1 SGHKS and CDR2 YYEKEE come from the germline V gene (reference sequence). The CDR3 is 14 amino acids. The CDR3 DNA is TGTGCCAGCAGGACCGGGACTAGGGAAGAGACCCAGTACTTC. It encodes CASRTGTREETQYF.

This clone is a singleton in its sample. At one end, the junction sequence differs from germline, possibly due to a read error. V and J are TRBV5-1 and TRBJ1-1; 10 nucleotides line up with TRBD1. From germline, CDR1 is SGHRS and CDR2 YFSETQ. This CDR3 comprises 14 residues. The CDR3 DNA is TGCGCCGGCAGCACCCAGGACAGGGGGACTGAAGCTTTCTTT. This sequence encodes CAGSTQDRGTEAFF.

This clone was detected only once. The chain joins TRBV19 to TRBJ2-7; D is undetermined. V gave up 3 bases and J gave up 5 bases, with 11 bases separating them. The CDR3 has 13 residues. Germline V lookup: CDR1 LNHDA, CDR2 SQIVND (reference sequence). The CDR3 region has the DNA TGTGCCAGTAGTATGGTTTCCAAGGACGAGCAGTACTTC. Its protein is CASSMVSKDEQYF.

J is TRBJ1-1 and V is TRBV9, with 7 bases aligning to TRBD1. This CDR3 spans 15 amino acids. The V gene end was trimmed by 3 bases and the J gene end by 0 bases; junction bases not matched to a gene: 5. Germline V gene sequence: CDR1 SGDLS, CDR2 YYNGEE. CDR3 sequence (DNA): TGTGCCAGCAGCGCCGAGGGGGCGCTGAACACTGAAGCTTTCTTT. Translated: CASSAEGALNTEAFF.

The chain is built from TRBV7-2 and TRBJ2-7; D perhaps matches TRBD2 (7 bases). Germline V gene sequence: CDR1 SGHTA, CDR2 FQGNSA. There are 14 residues in the CDR3. The V end was cut by 10 bases, the J end by 5 bases, with 21 bases between. This CDR3 reads CATGRGPPGNEQYF. In DNA, the CDR3 is TGTGCCACCGGGCGGGGGCCCCCGGGAAACGAGCAGTACTTC.

To note about this clone: At one end, the junction sequence differs from germline, possibly due to a read error. The genes are TRBV7-7 and TRBJ2-2; 8 bases match TRBD1. The germline CDR1 and CDR2 sequences are SSHAT and FNYEAQ (reference sequence). The CDR3 loop spans 14 amino acids. The DNA for the CDR3 is TGTGCTAGCAGCTTGGACAGGGTTGGGGGGGAGCTGTTTTTT. Amino acid sequence: CASSLDRVGGELFF.

J is TRBJ2-3 and V is TRBV7-3; 9 bases map to TRBD1. There are 16 residues in the CDR3. CDR1 is SGHTA, CDR2 FQGTGA, per germline. V trimming: 4 bases; J trimming: 4 bases; junction bases outside the gene matches: 9. In DNA form, the CDR3 reads TGTGCCAGCAGCTCCCAGGGACAGGGAGGCGCAGATACGCAGTATTTT. Translated, it gives CASSSQGQGGADTQYF.

The chain is built from TRBV7-9 and TRBJ1-4; no reliable D call. CDR3 size: 13 residues. Trimming removed 0 bases at V and 7 bases at J, with 6 bases between. Germline V CDR1 and CDR2: SEHNR, FQNEAQ (reference sequence). The CDR3 is CASSLASSEKLFF. The CDR3 bases are TGTGCCAGCAGCTTAGCAAGCTCTGAAAAACTGTTTTTT.

The V and J genes are TRBV6-6 and TRBJ1-4; D is undetermined. The germline V gene encodes CDR1 MNHNY and CDR2 SVGAGI (reference sequence). CDR3 length: 14 amino acids. The V end was cut by 5 bases, the J end by 5 bases, with 12 bases between. CDR3 protein: CASSAAGSNEKLFF. CDR3 DNA: TGTGCCAGCAGTGCGGCTGGCAGCAATGAAAAACTGTTTTTT.

The chain has TRBV5-1 and TRBJ1-1; 11 bases fit TRBD1. V was pared by 4 bases and J by 4 bases, with 3 bases of the junction left unmatched. There are 14 residues in the CDR3. Looked up from germline, CDR1 is SGHRS and CDR2 is YFSETQ. The CDR3 DNA sequence: TGCGCCAGCAGCCCGGACAGGGGGCGCACTGAAGCTTTCTTT. Amino acid sequence: CASSPDRGRTEAFF.

The chain carries TRBV7-2 and TRBJ2-3; D possibly corresponds to TRBD1 (6 bases). V gave up 5 bases and J gave up 4 bases, with 13 bases separating them. This CDR3 has 14 residues. Germline CDR1 reads SGHTA; CDR2 reads FQGNSA. CDR3 protein: CASSREGVADTQYF. The CDR3 DNA is TGTGCCAGCAGCCGCGAGGGGGTAGCAGATACGCAGTATTTT. Full variable domain (outside the CDR3, taken from reference TRBV7-2 and TRBJ2-3): GAGVSQSPSNKVTEKGKDVELRCDPISGHTALYWYRQSLGQGLEFLIYFQGNSAPDKSGLPSDRFSAERTGGSVSTLTIQRTQQEDSAVYLCASSREGVADTQYFGPGTRLTVL.